The rows below give T cell receptor beta chains drawn from one sample of a study of prognosis after radiotherapy for stage I lung cancer. One entry per CDR3 protein results from TCRdb running MiXCR on the multiplex PCR reads. Of fewer than 40,000 distinct CDR3 sequences in the sample, approximately 36% were seen once. This specimen was PBMCs, taken before or after stereotactic body radiation therapy (not recorded which). The origin of the receptors is a donor of 50 years or more with non-small cell lung cancer. Each CDR3 is given with its conserved first and last residue. D genes are given only for firm matches. The size entry is marked missing in some rows and otherwise reads once, few, many or a size class.

TRBJ2-1 TRBV9 - - CAISAPPDTTYNEQFF TGTGCCATTAGTGCTCCCCCGGACACGACCTACAATGAGCAGTTCTTC
TRBJ2-7 TRBV11-2 - many CASSLYGEDIYEQYF TGTGCCAGCAGCTTATATGGTGAGGATATCTACGAGCAGTACTTC
TRBJ1-6 TRBV5-1 - - CASSRGEADSPLHF TGCGCCAGCAGCCGGGGGGAGGCAGATTCGCCCCTCCACTTT
TRBJ2-3 TRBV19 TRBD1 - CATNRGRTDTQYF TGTGCCACTAACAGGGGACGCACAGATACGCAGTATTTT
TRBJ2-1 TRBV6-1 TRBD2 - CASRLIGTSGRYHRNEQFF TGTGCCAGCCGCCTTATAGGGACTAGCGGGAGGTACCATCGCAATGAGCAGTTCTTC
TRBJ2-1 TRBV3-1 - - CASSPHGTYNGQFF TGTGCCAGCAGCCCCCACGGAACGTACAATGGGCAGTTCTTC
TRBJ2-2 TRBV7-2 TRBD1 many CASSRTGANTGELFF TGTGCCAGTAGCCGGACAGGGGCGAACACCGGGGAGCTGTTTTTT
TRBJ2-1 TRBV6-2/TRBV6-3 - many CASSPGVIWFF TGTGCCAGCAGCCCGGGTGTAATCTGGTTCTTC
TRBJ2-1 TRBV11-3 TRBD1 many CASSPRTGWSNNEQFF TGTGCCAGCAGCCCCAGGACAGGGTGGAGTAACAATGAGCAGTTCTTC
TRBJ2-5 TRBV11-3 - many CASSPVVEGETQYF TGTGCCAGCAGCCCCGTCGTGGAAGGGGAGACCCAGTACTTC
TRBJ1-3 TRBV6-2/TRBV6-3 TRBD1 few CASTSLGGFGNTIYF TGTGCCAGCACCTCGCTAGGGGGCTTTGGAAACACCATATATTTT
TRBJ2-7 TRBV6-2/TRBV6-3 - - CASSFAYEQYF TGTGCCAGCAGTTTCGCTTACGAGCAGTACTTC
TRBJ1-2 TRBV6-1 - - CASITWDWPNYGYTF TGTGCCAGCATAACATGGGACTGGCCTAACTATGGCTACACCTTC
TRBJ1-1 TRBV11-2 - many CASSLVEGMNTEAFF TGTGCCAGCAGCTTAGTCGAAGGGATGAACACTGAAGCTTTCTTT
TRBJ2-7 TRBV6-1 TRBD2 - CASSTGTGGYEQYF TGTGCCAGCAGTACCGGGACGGGGGGCTACGAGCAGTACTTC
TRBJ1-6 TRBV6-5 - - CASSYSWLYYNPPLHF TGTGCCAGCAGTTACTCGTGGCTCTACTATAATCCACCCCTCCACTTT
TRBJ2-1 TRBV20-1 - many CSARDLGGIGNEQFF TGCAGTGCTAGGGATTTGGGTGGGATCGGCAATGAGCAGTTCTTC